This T cell receptor (beta chain) was obtained from a study of identical twins (dated by TCRdb to the mid-2010s). Broadly, across the study: The study deep-sequenced TCR alpha and beta repertoires from monozygotic twins, unrelated adults of various ages and cord blood to test whether fetal clonotypes persist. To rule out contamination, replicate twin experiments were performed at different times with different library preparation protocols.

Libraries were constructed by 5' RACE. The reads were generated on an Illumina HiSeq 2000. A universal primer binding site was introduced by template switching, and a unique molecular identifier was present in the final cDNA, enabling accurate counting of TCR cDNA molecules. Specific primers in the conserved constant-segment region were used to synthesize first-strand cDNA for TCR alpha and beta chains. To control for contamination, each cDNA library was double barcoded with a SMART-Mk sample barcode plus Illumina barcodes. TruSeq adapter sequences along with Illumina sample barcodes were introduced in two successive PCR steps. The TCR alpha and beta cDNA libraries were sequenced on the Illumina HiSeq platform using custom primers. The authors' pipeline ran thus. Raw reads were processed with MiGEC to extract unique molecular identifiers, and MiXCR was used to determine CDR3 positions. For each individual, recombination models were inferred using an EM algorithm with the repgenHMM and IGoR tools. Shared clonotypes were analyzed with the tcR package in R, and sharing was normalized by the product of cloneset sizes. To study raw recombination free of thymic and clonal selection effects, out-of-frame nonproductive sequences were analyzed. The public sequencing data were trimmed at Q25 with fastp and processed into clonotypes with MiXCR by TCRdb, which kept only in-frame beta chains. Rows are unified per CDR3 protein, each entry keeping the most common DNA and genes. Clone size and V and J calls follow TCRdb, not the original study. In this sample the table shows approximately 890,000 distinct CDR3 sequences, approximately 13% of which occur a single time. The ten largest account for around 1.6% of the sample.

Paper-wide results and their limitations: Because the same donors could not be followed over many years, conclusions were based on cross-sectional statistical analysis. In beta out-of-frame sequences, excess twin sharing was weaker, because having fewer shared sequences lowered the signal-to-noise ratio. Fewer insertions were carried by abundant cord blood beta clonotypes, a similar but weaker trend appeared in young adult naive repertoires, and no such trend appeared in memory repertoires. Zero-insertion analyses could be partly confounded by invariant T cells such as MAIT and iNKT, although diverse VJ usage argued against such confounding for most clonotypes. Compared with coincidental sharing between unrelated individuals, an excess of low generation-probability sequences was observed among out-of-frame TCR alpha sequences shared between twins. In monozygotic twins, out-of-frame TCR alpha sharing was systematically underestimated by recombination models, although the models agreed with sharing between unrelated individuals.

The CDR3, from cysteine to phenylalanine, totals 15 residues. Only the CDR3 part of the read is kept: 45 bases, read in frame from the first base. V is pruned by 0 bases and J by 8 bases, leaving 7 bases of the junction without a gene match. CDR1 SGHRS and CDR2 YFSETQ are derived from the germline V gene. In this sample, this clonotype turned up many times. The target of this receptor is not known. No quality values exist for individual bases; no much larger clone is one base distant. Every donor was a healthy Caucasian. Three pairs of female monozygotic twins, all aged about 18 to 29 years, made up the twin cohort. Peripheral blood mononuclear cells were used as the source from which RNA for TCR libraries was isolated. Separately, the same data were catalogued under a study of yellow fever vaccine responses in identical twins. The second study's authors report: The T cell response to vaccination in identical twins was reported by the authors to appear partly convergent and partly personalized. The study precisely tracked vaccine-responding T cell clones in identical twins.

The material sequenced was PBMCs. This TCR was sampled from a woman aged 18-29 years in good health. The rearranged segments are TRBV5-1 and TRBJ2-1; 8 junctional bases match TRBD2. In nucleotides, the sequence is TGCGCCAGCAGCTTGGAAGCGGGAGATGTCGATGAGCAGTTCTTC. Translated, it gives CASSLEAGDVDEQFF.